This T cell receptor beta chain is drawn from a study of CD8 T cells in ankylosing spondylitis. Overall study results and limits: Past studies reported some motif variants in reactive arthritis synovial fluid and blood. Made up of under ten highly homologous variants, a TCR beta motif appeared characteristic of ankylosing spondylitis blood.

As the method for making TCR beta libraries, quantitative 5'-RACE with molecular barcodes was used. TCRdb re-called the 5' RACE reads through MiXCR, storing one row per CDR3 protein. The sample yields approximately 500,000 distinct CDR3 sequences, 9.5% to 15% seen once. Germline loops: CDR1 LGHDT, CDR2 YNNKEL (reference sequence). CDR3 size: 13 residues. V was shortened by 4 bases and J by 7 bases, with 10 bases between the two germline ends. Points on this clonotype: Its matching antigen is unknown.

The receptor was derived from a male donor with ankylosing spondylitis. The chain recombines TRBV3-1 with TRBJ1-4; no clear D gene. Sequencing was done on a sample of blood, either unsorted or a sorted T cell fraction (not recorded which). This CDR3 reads CASSPPGSEKLFF. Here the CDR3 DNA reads TGTGCCAGCAGCCCCCCAGGATCTGAAAAACTGTTTTTT.